The 28 T cell receptor beta chains below all came from one sample that was sequenced in a study of T cells after yellow fever vaccination. One entry per CDR3 protein results from TCRdb running MiXCR on the 5' RACE reads. The sample records approximately 110,000 distinct CDR3 sequences, under 8% being singletons. The sequences come from CD4+ T cells sorted from PBMCs, collected 10 days after the first yellow fever vaccination. The receptor source for this set is a man younger than 35 who received the YFV17D yellow fever vaccine.

This clonotype was detected ten times or more. One junction end disagrees with the germline gene, perhaps due to a read error. V gene TRBV7-7 combines with J gene TRBJ2-3; TRBD1 is a possible D gene (6 bases). CDR3 size: 18 residues. Germline V gene sequence: CDR1 SSHAT, CDR2 FNYEAQ (reference sequence). CDR3 loop: CASSLEGIGRGGTDTQYF. The CDR3 bases are TGTGCTAGCAGCTTAGAGGGTATTGGCAGGGGAGGCACAGATACGCAGTATTTT.

This clonotype was observed a few times. The rearrangement joins TRBV12-3 or TRBV12-4 to TRBJ2-3; 12 nucleotides agree with TRBD2. The V segment lost 5 bases and the J segment 6 bases; nucleotides outside the gene matches: 12. The CDR3 has 17 amino acids. The CDR3 loop is CASSPTLLAGGPDTQYF. CDR3 in DNA: TGTGCCAGCAGTCCCACCCTGCTAGCGGGGGGGCCCGATACGCAGTATTTT.

The table lists this clonotype with many counts. This chain uses TRBV12-3 or TRBV12-4 with TRBJ1-3; D is unclear. V lost 2 bases, J lost 0 bases, and 5 bases lay in between. The CDR3 contains 14 residues. Here the CDR3 DNA reads TGTGCCAGCAGTTTACGGAGCTCTGGAAACACCATATATTTT. Protein: CASSLRSSGNTIYF.

This clonotype was seen many times. The V call is TRBV7-2, the J call TRBJ1-4, with 12 bases that match TRBD1. The CDR3 has 15 residues. Per germline, CDR1 SGHTA and CDR2 FQGNSA. Unmatched junction bases numbered 4, after V lost 3 bases and J lost 8 bases. As DNA, the CDR3 is TGTGCCAGCAGCTTCGGGACAGGGGGCGGAGAAAAACTGTTTTTT. It is translated as CASSFGTGGGEKLFF.

This clonotype was detected ten times or more. The chain has TRBV7-3 and TRBJ1-1, with 8 bases aligning to TRBD1. Unmatched junction bases numbered 14, after V lost 4 bases and J lost 4 bases. The germline V gene has CDR1 SGHTA and CDR2 FQGTGA. This CDR3 has 17 residues. The CDR3 region has the DNA TGTGCCAGCAGCTCTGCACCTTACAGGGGGAGAGGCACTGAAGCTTTCTTT. Encoded protein: CASSSAPYRGRGTEAFF.

In regard to this clonotype: This clone may be a read error of a much larger clone one base away. CDR3 protein: CASSQDSGLRIVMEKVFF. The CDR3 bases are TGTGCCAGCAGCCAAGATTCGGGGTTGAGGATCGTAATGGAAAAAGTGTTTTTT. The chain couples TRBV4-2 to TRBJ1-4; D is uncertain. The germline gives CDR1 LGHNA, CDR2 YNFKEQ. The CDR3 has 18 amino acids.

This clonotype appeared many times. The rearrangement uses TRBV28 and TRBJ1-1; D uncertain. Germline V gene sequence: CDR1 MDHEN, CDR2 SYDVKM. V lost 4 bases and J 10 bases, leaving 10 bases between the germline ends. The CDR3 totals 11 residues. DNA of the CDR3: TGTGCCAGCAGTTCGGTCGCCGCAGCTTTCTTT. This encodes CASSSVAAAFF.

A few counts support this clonotype. The chain joins TRBV6-1 to TRBJ2-5; either TRBD1 or TRBD2 may fit D (5 bases each). CDR3 length equals 15 residues. V lost 7 bases, J lost 5 bases, and 20 bases lay in between. CDR1 MNHNS and CDR2 SASEGT come from the germline V gene. For the CDR3, the DNA is TGTGCCAGCACCCCAGACTGGGGGTCCCGGGAGACCCAGTACTTC. Translating gives CASTPDWGSRETQYF.

In its sample, this clonotype was seen a few times. V and J are TRBV5-4 and TRBJ2-4; D unresolved. The CDR3 length is 14 residues. From germline, CDR1 is SGHNT and CDR2 YYREEE (reference sequence). Trimming pared 0 bases from V and 10 bases from J, leaving 14 bases between. The CDR3 loop is CASSLGLDTSIQYF. The DNA for the CDR3 is TGTGCCAGCAGCTTGGGGCTAGACACTTCTATTCAGTACTTC.

The table lists this clonotype with many counts. This chain connects TRBV7-8 to TRBJ1-4, with D unclear. Germline V lookup: CDR1 SGHVS, CDR2 FQNEAQ. V was trimmed by 4 bases and J by 2 bases, leaving 8 bases between them. The CDR3 is 14 amino acids. The CDR3 sequence: CASSSGLTNEKLFF. CDR3 DNA sequence: TGTGCCAGCAGCTCCGGGTTGACTAATGAAAAACTGTTTTTT.

This clonotype was recorded at least ten times. The CDR3: CASSYSGAEEKLFF. The CDR3 bases are TGTGCCAGCAGTTACTCGGGGGCGGAAGAAAAACTGTTTTTT. The chain carries TRBV6-5 and TRBJ1-4, with a weak D call TRBD1 (6 bases). CDR1 and CDR2 (germline): MNHEY, SVGAGI. V was cut by 0 bases and J by 8 bases, with 10 bases left in between. This CDR3 has 14 amino acids.

This clonotype was seen at least ten times. The rearrangement links TRBV5-1 to TRBJ2-3; perhaps TRBD1 as D (7 bases). Germline V gives CDR1 SGHRS, CDR2 YFSETQ. Trimming took 9 bases from V and 4 from J, leaving 18 bases between them. The CDR3 consists of 14 residues. The CDR3 sequence is CATCQGGFSDTQYF. The DNA of the CDR3 is TGCGCCACCTGTCAGGGGGGTTTTTCAGATACGCAGTATTTT. The full variable domain, rest sourced from reference TRBV5-1 and TRBJ2-3, is KAGVTQTPRYLIKTRGQQVTLSCSPISGHRSVSWYQQTPGQGLQFLFEYFSETQRNKGNFPGRFSGRQFSNSRSEMNVSTLELGDSALYLCATCQGGFSDTQYFGPGTRLTVL.

This clonotype was observed many times. V gene TRBV3-1 combines with J gene TRBJ1-3; D remains unclear. Trimming took off 3 bases at V and 2 bases at J, with 8 bases between the two ends. The CDR3 runs to 14 residues. Germline V gene lookup returns CDR1 LGHDT and CDR2 YNNKEL (reference sequence). CDR3 amino acids: CASSHLTAGNTIYF. The DNA for the CDR3 is TGTGCCAGCAGCCACTTGACGGCTGGAAACACCATATATTTT.

This clonotype was counted at least ten times. The gene calls are TRBV5-8 and TRBJ2-5; D is uncertain. Germline CDR1 is SGHTS and CDR2 is YDEGEE. Trimming pared 4 bases from V and 5 bases from J, leaving 12 bases between. This CDR3 contains 13 residues. The DNA for the CDR3 is TGTGCCAGCAGCAGACATTTGGGTGAGACCCAGTACTTC. Residues: CASSRHLGETQYF.

This clonotype was recorded at least ten times. The rearrangement links TRBV5-1 to TRBJ1-2, with D hard to call. The CDR3 contains 16 residues. Germline V gene sequence: CDR1 SGHRS, CDR2 YFSETQ. V lost 2 bases to trimming and J lost 2 bases, with 16 bases between them. In DNA, the CDR3 is TGCGCCAGCAGCTTTCGTTCGGGTCTACGAAACTATGGCTACACCTTC. Protein sequence: CASSFRSGLRNYGYTF.

This clonotype was counted ten times or more. In DNA form, the CDR3 reads TGCAGTGCTAGAGATCGACGGGTCGGTAATGAGCAGTTCTTC. It is translated as CSARDRRVGNEQFF. The V and J genes are TRBV20-1 and TRBJ2-1; D gene unclear. CDR3 length equals 14 residues. V was clipped by 0 bases and J by 7 bases, with 13 bases between them. Looked up from germline, CDR1 is DFQATT and CDR2 is SNEGSKA (reference sequence).

This clonotype was detected many times. This chain connects TRBV10-3 to TRBJ1-3; weak D call: TRBD1 (5 bases). In germline, CDR1 is ENHRY, CDR2 SYGVKD. This CDR3 has 13 residues. V lost 7 bases, J lost 2 bases, and 9 bases lay in between. The CDR3 DNA follows: TGTGCCATCACAAAGACAGCTGGAAACACCATATATTTT. Translated: CAITKTAGNTIYF.

The rearrangement uses TRBV6-1 and TRBJ1-4, with D perhaps TRBD1 (5 bases). Trimming removed 5 bases from V and 8 bases from J, with 15 bases in between. This CDR3 has 14 amino acids. The germline CDR1 and CDR2 sequences are MNHNS and SASEGT. The CDR3: CASSPGASNEKLFF. The CDR3 DNA reads TGTGCCAGCAGTCCCGGGGCGTCGAACGAAAAACTGTTTTTT.

This clonotype has at least ten counts. The chain links TRBV5-1 to TRBJ1-6; TRBD1 agrees at 7 bases. V shed 4 bases, J shed 5 bases, and the junction held 3 bases outside the gene matches. The CDR3 runs 14 residues. Germline CDR1 and CDR2: SGHRS and YFSETQ. The CDR3 reads CASSVGTDNSPLHF. Written as DNA, the CDR3 is TGCGCCAGCAGCGTGGGGACAGATAATTCACCCCTCCACTTT.

J is TRBJ1-6 and V is TRBV30, with 7 bases that match TRBD1. The ends lost 4 bases at V and 9 bases at J; junction bases unmatched: 6. From germline, CDR1 is GTSNPN and CDR2 SVGIG (reference sequence). The CDR3 runs 13 residues. Here the CDR3 DNA reads TGTGCCTGGAACCAGGGGGGGATTTCACCCCTCCACTTT. Encoded protein: CAWNQGGISPLHF. The full variable domain, completed using reference TRBV30 and TRBJ1-6, is SQTIHQWPATLVQPVGSPLSLECTVEGTSNPNLYWYRQAAGRGLQLLFYSVGIGQISSEVPQNLSASRPQDRQFILSSKKLLLSDSGFYLCAWNQGGISPLHFGNGTRLTVT.

This clonotype was seen many times. V is TRBV10-1 and J is TRBJ2-5; D tentatively reads TRBD1 or TRBD2 (5 bases each). The V end lost 1 base, the J end lost 4 bases, and 13 bases lay between the germline ends. This CDR3 comprises 15 residues. The germline CDR1 and CDR2 sequences are WNHNN and SYGVQD (reference sequence). The CDR3 DNA is TGCGCCAGCAGTGAGTATGAGGGGCGAGGAGAGACCCAGTACTTC. Residues: CASSEYEGRGETQYF.

This clonotype showed up many times. This chain uses TRBV25-1 with TRBJ1-2; possibly TRBD1 for D (5 bases). Germline V lookup: CDR1 MGHDK, CDR2 SYGVNS. The ends were cut back, 2 bases at V and 4 bases at J, with 11 bases in the middle. The CDR3 is 14 amino acids. CDR3 loop: CASSEQGDTYGYTF. As DNA, the CDR3 is TGTGCCAGCAGTGAACAAGGGGATACCTATGGCTACACCTTC.

This clonotype came up many times. This sequence joins TRBV10-3 and TRBJ2-5; D might be TRBD2 (5 bases). CDR3 size: 13 residues. The V end was cut by 5 bases, the J end by 3 bases, with 10 bases between. Looked up from germline, CDR1 is ENHRY and CDR2 is SYGVKD. For the CDR3, the DNA is TGTGCCATCAGTCCTCGGGAAAAAGAGACCCAGTACTTC. Translating gives CAISPREKETQYF.

This clonotype appeared many times. The V call is TRBV10-2, the J call TRBJ2-5; no clear D. V was clipped by 4 bases and J by 5 bases, with 11 bases between them. The CDR3 extends over 13 amino acids. Looked up from germline, CDR1 is WSHSY and CDR2 is SAAADI. The CDR3 DNA sequence: TGCGCCAGCAGTGGCCGCGGTGGCGAGACCCAGTACTTC. It translates to CASSGRGGETQYF.

This clonotype was found a few times. The chain joins TRBV5-1 to TRBJ1-1; a weak D match, TRBD1 (6 bases). With 0 bases removed from V and 6 bases from J, the gap between germline ends came to 9 bases. Germline lookup yields CDR1 SGHRS and CDR2 YFSETQ. The CDR3 covers 13 residues. The CDR3 DNA reads TGCGCCAGCAGCTTGGGGGGGGCCCCTGAAGCTTTCTTT. Protein sequence: CASSLGGAPEAFF.

The CDR3 spells CSANPEGGTEAFF. The DNA of the CDR3 is TGCAGCGCCAACCCCGAGGGTGGGACTGAAGCTTTCTTT. The chain is built from TRBV29-1 and TRBJ1-1; the D is unclear. This CDR3 is 13 amino acids long. V was cut by 7 bases and J by 5 bases, with 17 bases left in between. CDR1 is SQVTM and CDR2 is ANQGSEA in the germline V gene. Full variable domain (outside the CDR3, taken from reference TRBV29-1 and TRBJ1-1): SAVISQKPSRDICQRGTSLTIQCQVDSQVTMMFWYRQQPGQSLTLIATANQGSEATYESGFVIDKFPISRPNLTFSTLTVSNMSPEDSSIYLCSANPEGGTEAFFGQGTRLTVV.

This clonotype was picked up many times. The chain combines TRBV12-3 or TRBV12-4 with TRBJ2-1, with 9 bases fitting TRBD1. The V and J ends lost 5 bases and 12 bases, in that order; junction bases with no gene match: 17. The CDR3 is 16 residues long. The CDR3 DNA reads TGTGCCAGCAGTAACGCCGGGACAGGGCTCGTCAAGGGGCAGTTCTTC. This sequence encodes CASSNAGTGLVKGQFF.

Many counts were recorded for this clonotype. This chain joins TRBV5-1 and TRBJ1-4, with no clear D. Germline loops: CDR1 SGHRS, CDR2 YFSETQ. V was trimmed by 3 bases and J by 5 bases, leaving 8 bases between them. CDR3 size: 13 residues. The DNA of the CDR3 is TGCGCCAGCAGCTCCATCCCCAATGAAAAACTGTTTTTT. Translation: CASSSIPNEKLFF.